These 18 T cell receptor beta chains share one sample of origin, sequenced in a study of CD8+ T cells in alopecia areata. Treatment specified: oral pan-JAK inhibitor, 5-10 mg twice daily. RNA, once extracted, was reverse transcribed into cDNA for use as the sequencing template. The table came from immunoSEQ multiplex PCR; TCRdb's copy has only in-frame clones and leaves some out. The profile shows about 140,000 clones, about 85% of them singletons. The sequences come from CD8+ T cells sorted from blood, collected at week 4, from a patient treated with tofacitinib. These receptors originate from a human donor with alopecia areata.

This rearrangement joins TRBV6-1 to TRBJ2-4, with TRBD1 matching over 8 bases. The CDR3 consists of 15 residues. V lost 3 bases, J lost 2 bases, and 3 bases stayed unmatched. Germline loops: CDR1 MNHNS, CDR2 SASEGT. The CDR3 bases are TGTGCCAGCAGTGATACAGGGGGTCCCAAAAACATTCAGTACTTC. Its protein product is CASSDTGGPKNIQYF.

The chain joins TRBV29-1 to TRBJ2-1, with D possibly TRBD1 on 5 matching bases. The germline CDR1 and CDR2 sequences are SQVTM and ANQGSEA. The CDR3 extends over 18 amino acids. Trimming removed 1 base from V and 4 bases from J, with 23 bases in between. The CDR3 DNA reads TGCAGCGTTGAAGGGGTCCAGGACCTGGTTGGGGCTTACAATGAGCAGTTCTTC. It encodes CSVEGVQDLVGAYNEQFF.

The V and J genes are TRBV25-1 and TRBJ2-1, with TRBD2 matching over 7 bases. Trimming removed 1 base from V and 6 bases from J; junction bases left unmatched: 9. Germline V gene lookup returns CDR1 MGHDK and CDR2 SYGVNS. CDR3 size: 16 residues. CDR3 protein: CASSESVRERLNEQFF. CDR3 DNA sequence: TGTGCCAGCAGTGAATCTGTGCGGGAGAGGCTCAATGAGCAGTTCTTC. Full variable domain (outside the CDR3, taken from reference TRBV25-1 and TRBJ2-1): EADIYQTPRYLVIGTGKKITLECSQTMGHDKMYWYQQDPGMELHLIHYSYGVNSTEKGDLSSESTVSRIRTEHFPLTLESARPSHTSQYLCASSESVRERLNEQFFGPGTRLTVL.

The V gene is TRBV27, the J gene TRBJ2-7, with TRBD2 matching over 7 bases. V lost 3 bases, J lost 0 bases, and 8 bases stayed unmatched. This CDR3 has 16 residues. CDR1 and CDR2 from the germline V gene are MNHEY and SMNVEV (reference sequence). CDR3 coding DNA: TGTGCCAGCAGTTTTTCCAGCGGGAAAAACTCCTACGAGCAGTACTTC. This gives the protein CASSFSSGKNSYEQYF.

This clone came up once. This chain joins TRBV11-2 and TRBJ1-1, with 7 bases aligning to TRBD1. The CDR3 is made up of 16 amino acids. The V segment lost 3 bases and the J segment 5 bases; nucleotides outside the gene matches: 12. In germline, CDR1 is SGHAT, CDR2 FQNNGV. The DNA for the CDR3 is TGTGCCAGCAGCTTCACCCCTAATCGACAGGGAACTGAAGCTTTCTTT. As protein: CASSFTPNRQGTEAFF.

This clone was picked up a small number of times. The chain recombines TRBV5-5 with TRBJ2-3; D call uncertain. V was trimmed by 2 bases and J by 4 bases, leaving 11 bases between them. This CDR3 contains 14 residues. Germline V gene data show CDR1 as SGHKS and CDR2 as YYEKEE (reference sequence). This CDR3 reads CASSLAPGPDTQYF. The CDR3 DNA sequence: TGTGCCAGCAGCTTAGCCCCCGGCCCAGATACGCAGTATTTT.

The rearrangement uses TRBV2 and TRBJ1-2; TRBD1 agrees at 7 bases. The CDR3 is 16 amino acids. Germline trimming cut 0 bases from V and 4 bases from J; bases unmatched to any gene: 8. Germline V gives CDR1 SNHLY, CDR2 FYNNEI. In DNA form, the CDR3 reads TGTGCCAGCAGTGAAGCGCTTCAGGGGGGTTTCTATGGCTACACCTTC. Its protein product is CASSEALQGGFYGYTF.

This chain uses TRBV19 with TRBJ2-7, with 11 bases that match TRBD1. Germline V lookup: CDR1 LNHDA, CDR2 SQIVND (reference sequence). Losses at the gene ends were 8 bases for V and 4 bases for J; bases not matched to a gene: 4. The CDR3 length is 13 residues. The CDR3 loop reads CASSDRGPYEQYF. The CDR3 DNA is TGTGCCAGTTCGGACAGGGGGCCATACGAGCAGTACTTC.

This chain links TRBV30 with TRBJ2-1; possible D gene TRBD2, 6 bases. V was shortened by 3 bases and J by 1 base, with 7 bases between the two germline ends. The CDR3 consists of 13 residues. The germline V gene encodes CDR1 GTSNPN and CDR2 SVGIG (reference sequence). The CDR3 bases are TGTGCCTGGAGGGAGGGTTCCTACAATGAGCAGTTCTTC. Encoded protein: CAWREGSYNEQFF.

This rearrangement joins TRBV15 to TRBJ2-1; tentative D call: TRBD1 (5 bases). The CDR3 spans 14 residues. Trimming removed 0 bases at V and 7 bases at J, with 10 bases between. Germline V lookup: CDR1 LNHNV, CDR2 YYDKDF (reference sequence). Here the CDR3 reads CATSRETGTNEQFF. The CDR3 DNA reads TGTGCCACCAGCAGAGAAACAGGTACTAATGAGCAGTTCTTC.

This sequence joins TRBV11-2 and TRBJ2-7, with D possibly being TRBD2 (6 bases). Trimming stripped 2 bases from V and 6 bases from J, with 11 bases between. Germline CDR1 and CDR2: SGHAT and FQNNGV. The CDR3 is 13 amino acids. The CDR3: CASSLYGRLEQYF. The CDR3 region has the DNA TGTGCCAGCAGCTTATATGGGAGGCTCGAGCAGTACTTC.

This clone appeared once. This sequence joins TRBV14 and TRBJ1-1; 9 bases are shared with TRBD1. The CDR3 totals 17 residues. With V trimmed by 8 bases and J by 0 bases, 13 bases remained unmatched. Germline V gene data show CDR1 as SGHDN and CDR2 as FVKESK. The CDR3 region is CASPRGDRALMNTEAFF. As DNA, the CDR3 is TGTGCCAGCCCTAGAGGGGACAGGGCCTTGATGAACACTGAAGCTTTCTTT.

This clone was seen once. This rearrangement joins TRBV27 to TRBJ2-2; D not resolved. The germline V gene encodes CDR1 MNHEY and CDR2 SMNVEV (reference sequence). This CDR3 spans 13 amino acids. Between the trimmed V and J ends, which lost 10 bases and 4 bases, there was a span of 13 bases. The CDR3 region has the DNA TGTGCCACCAAGCTACGGGCCACCGGGGAGCTGTTTTTT. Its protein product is CATKLRATGELFF.

The CDR3 loop is CASMGITGELFF. The CDR3 DNA reads TGTGCCAGCATGGGGATCACCGGGGAGCTGTTTTTT. This chain connects TRBV6-4 to TRBJ2-2, with D unclear. This CDR3 contains 12 residues. Germline V gives CDR1 MRHNA, CDR2 SNTAGT. V gave up 7 bases and J gave up 4 bases, with 7 bases separating them.

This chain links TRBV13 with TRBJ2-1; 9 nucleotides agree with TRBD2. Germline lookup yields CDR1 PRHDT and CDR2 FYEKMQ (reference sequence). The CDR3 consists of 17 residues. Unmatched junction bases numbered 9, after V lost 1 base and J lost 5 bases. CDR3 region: CASSLVAGLAGNNEQFF. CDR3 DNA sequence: TGTGCCAGCAGCTTAGTGGCCGGCCTAGCGGGGAACAATGAGCAGTTCTTC.

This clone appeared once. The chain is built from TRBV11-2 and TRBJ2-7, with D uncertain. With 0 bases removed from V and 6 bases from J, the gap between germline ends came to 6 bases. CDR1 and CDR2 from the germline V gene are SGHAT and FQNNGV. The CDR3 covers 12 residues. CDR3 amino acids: CASSLDLGEQYF. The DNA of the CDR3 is TGTGCCAGCAGCTTAGATCTTGGCGAGCAGTACTTC.

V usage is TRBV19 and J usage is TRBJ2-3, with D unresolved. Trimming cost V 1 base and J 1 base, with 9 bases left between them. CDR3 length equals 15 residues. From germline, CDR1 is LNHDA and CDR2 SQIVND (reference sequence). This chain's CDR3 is CASSIGAIGTDTQYF. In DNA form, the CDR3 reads TGTGCCAGTAGTATAGGGGCTATCGGCACAGATACGCAGTATTTT.

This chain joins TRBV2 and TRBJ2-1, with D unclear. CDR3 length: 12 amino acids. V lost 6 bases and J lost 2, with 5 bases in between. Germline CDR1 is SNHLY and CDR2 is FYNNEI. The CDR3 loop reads CASRVTYNEQFF. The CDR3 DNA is TGTGCCAGCAGGGTGACCTACAATGAGCAGTTCTTC. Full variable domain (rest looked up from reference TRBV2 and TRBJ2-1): EPEVTQTPSHQVTQMGQEVILRCVPISNHLYFYWYRQILGQKVEFLVSFYNNEISEKSEIFDDQFSVERPDGSNFTLKIRSTKLEDSAMYFCASRVTYNEQFFGPGTRLTVL.